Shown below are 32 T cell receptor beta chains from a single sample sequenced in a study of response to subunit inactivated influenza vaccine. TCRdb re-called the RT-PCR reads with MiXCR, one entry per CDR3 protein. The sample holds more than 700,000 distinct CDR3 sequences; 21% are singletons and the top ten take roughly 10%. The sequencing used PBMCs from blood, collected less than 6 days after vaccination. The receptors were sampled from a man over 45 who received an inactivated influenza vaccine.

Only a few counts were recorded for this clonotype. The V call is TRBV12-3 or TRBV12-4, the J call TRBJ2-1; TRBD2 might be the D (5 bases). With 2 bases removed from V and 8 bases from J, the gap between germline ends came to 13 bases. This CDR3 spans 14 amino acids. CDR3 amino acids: CASSLSPLGDEQFF. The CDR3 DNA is TGTGCCAGCAGTTTATCCCCCCTCGGGGATGAGCAGTTCTTC.

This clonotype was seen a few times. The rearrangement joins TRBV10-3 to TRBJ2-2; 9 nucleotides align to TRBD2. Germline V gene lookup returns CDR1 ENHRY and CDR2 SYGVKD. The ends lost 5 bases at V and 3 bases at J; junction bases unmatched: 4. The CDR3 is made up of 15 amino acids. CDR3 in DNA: TGTGCCATCAGTAAGGCGGGGGGGGACACCGGGGAGCTGTTTTTT. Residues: CAISKAGGDTGELFF.

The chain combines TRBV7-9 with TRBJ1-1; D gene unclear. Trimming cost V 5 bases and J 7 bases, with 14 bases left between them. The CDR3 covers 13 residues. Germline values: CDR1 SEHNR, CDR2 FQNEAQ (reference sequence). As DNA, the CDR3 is TGTGCCAGCAGCGAAGGAGGTTATAATGAAGCTTTCTTT. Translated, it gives CASSEGGYNEAFF.

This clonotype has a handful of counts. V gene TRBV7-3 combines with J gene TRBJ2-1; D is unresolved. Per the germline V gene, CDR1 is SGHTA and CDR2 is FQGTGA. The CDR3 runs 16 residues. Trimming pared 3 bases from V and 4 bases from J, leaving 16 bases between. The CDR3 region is CASSLLATMGYNEQFF. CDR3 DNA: TGTGCCAGCAGCTTGCTGGCGACCATGGGATACAATGAGCAGTTCTTC.

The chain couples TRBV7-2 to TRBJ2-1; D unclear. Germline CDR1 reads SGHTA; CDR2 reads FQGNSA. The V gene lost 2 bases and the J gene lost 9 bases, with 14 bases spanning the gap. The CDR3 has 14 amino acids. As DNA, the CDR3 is TGTGCCAGCAGCTTAACCAGGTTAGGTGCTGAGCAGTTCTTC. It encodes CASSLTRLGAEQFF.

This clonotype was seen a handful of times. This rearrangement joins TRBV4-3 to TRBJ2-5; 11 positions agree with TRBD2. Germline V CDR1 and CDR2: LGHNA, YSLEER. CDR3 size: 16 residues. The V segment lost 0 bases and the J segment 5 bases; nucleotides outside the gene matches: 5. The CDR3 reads CASSQELAGVRETQYF. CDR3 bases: TGCGCCAGCAGCCAAGAACTAGCGGGAGTGAGGGAGACCCAGTACTTC.

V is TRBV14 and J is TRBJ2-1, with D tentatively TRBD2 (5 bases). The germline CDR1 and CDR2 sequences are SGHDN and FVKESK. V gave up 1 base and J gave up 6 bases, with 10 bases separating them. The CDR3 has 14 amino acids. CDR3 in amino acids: CASSQVSAGNEQFF. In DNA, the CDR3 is TGTGCCAGCAGCCAAGTTTCGGCGGGCAATGAGCAGTTCTTC.

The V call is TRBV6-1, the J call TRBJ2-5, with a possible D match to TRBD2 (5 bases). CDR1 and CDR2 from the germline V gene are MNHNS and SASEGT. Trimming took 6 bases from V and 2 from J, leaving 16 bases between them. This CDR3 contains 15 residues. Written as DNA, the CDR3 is TGTGCCAGCAGCCGCCATGGAGGTACTCAAGAGACCCAGTACTTC. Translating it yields CASSRHGGTQETQYF.

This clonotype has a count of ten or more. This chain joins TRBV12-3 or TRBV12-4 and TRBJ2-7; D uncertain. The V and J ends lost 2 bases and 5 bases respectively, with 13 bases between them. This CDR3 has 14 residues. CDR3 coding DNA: TGTGCCAGCAGTTTATTAACCAAAAGGGACGAGCAGTACTTC. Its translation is CASSLLTKRDEQYF.

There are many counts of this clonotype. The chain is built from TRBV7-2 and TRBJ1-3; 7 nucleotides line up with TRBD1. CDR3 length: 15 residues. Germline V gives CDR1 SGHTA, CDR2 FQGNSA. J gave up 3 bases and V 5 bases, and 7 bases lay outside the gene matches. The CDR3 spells CASSQGTVNGNTIYF. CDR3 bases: TGTGCCAGCAGCCAAGGGACAGTGAATGGAAACACCATATATTTT. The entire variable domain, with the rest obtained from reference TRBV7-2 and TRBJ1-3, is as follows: GAGVSQSPSNKVTEKGKDVELRCDPISGHTALYWYRQSLGQGLEFLIYFQGNSAPDKSGLPSDRFSAERTGGSVSTLTIQRTQQEDSAVYLCASSQGTVNGNTIYFGEGSWLTVV.

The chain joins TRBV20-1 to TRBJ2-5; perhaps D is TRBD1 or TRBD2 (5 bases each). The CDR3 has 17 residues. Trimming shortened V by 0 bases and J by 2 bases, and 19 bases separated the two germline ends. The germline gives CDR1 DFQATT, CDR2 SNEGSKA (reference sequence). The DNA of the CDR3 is TGCAGTGCTAGAGACCGACGGGACCAAGTTATGCAAGAGACCCAGTACTTC. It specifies CSARDRRDQVMQETQYF.

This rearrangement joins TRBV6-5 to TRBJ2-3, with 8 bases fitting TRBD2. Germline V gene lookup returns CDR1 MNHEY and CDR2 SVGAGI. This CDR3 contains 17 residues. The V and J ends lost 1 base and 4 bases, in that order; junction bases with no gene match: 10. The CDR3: CASSYFGPAGVADTQYF. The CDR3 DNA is TGTGCCAGCAGTTACTTCGGTCCAGCGGGAGTTGCAGATACGCAGTATTTT.

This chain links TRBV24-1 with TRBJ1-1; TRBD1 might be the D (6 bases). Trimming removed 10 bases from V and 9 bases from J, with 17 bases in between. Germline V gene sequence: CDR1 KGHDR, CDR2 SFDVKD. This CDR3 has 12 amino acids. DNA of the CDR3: TGTGCCACGACGGAGACAACAGGGAAAGCTTTCTTT. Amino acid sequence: CATTETTGKAFF.

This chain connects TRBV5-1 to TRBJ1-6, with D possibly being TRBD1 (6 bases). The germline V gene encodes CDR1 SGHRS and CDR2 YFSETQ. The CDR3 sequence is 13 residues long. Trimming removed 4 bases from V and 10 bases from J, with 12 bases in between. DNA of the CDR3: TGCGCCAGCAGCGCCGACAGGCTCTCACCCCTCCACTTT. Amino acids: CASSADRLSPLHF.

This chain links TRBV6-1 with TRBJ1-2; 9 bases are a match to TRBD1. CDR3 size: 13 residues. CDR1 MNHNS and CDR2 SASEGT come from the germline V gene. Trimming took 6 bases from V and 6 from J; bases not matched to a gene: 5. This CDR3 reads CASRGDRAHGYTF. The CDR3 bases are TGTGCCAGCAGGGGGGACAGGGCTCATGGCTACACCTTC.

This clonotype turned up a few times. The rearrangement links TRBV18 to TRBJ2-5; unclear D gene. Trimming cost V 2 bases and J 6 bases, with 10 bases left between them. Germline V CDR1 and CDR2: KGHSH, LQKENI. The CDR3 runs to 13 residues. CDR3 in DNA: TGTGCCAGCTCACCATCCCAAGGGCAGACCCAGTACTTC. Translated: CASSPSQGQTQYF.

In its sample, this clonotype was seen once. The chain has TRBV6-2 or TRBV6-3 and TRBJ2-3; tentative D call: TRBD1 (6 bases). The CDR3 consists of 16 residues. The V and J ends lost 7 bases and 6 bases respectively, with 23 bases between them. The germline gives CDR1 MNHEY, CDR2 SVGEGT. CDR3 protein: CASTKRTAPQPDTQYF. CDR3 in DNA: TGTGCCAGCACCAAAAGGACAGCACCGCAGCCCGATACGCAGTATTTT.

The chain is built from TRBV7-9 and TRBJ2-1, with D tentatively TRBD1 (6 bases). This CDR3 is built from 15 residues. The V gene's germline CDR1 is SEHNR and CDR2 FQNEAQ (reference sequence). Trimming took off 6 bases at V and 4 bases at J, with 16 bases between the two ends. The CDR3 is CASSSQGANYNEQFF. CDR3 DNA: TGTGCCAGCAGTTCACAGGGCGCGAATTACAATGAGCAGTTCTTC.

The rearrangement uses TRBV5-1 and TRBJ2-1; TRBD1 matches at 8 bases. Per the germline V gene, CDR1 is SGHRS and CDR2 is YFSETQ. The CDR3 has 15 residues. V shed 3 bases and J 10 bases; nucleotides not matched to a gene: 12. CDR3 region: CASSYRQGSGGEQFF. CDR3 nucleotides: TGCGCCAGCAGCTATCGACAGGGGTCAGGGGGGGAGCAGTTCTTC.

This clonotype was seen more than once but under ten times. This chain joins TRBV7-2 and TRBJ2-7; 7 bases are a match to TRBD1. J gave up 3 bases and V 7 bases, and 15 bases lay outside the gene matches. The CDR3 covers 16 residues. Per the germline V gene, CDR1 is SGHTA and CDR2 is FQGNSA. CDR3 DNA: TGTGCCAGCACCCTACGCCCGGGACAGCAGAACTACGAGCAGTACTTC. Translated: CASTLRPGQQNYEQYF.

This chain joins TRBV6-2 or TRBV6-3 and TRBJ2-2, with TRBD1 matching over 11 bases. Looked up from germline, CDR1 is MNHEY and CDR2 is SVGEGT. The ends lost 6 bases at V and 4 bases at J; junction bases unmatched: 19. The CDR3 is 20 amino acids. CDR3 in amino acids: CASRHDPGQGGPRGTGELFF. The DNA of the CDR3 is TGTGCCAGCAGACACGATCCGGGACAGGGGGGCCCGAGGGGCACCGGGGAGCTGTTTTTT.

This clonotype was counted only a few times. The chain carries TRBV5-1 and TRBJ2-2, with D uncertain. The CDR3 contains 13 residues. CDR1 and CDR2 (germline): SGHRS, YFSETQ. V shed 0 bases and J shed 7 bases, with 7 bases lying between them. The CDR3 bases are TGCGCCAGCAGCTTGGATGGGATCGGGGAGCTGTTTTTT. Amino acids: CASSLDGIGELFF.

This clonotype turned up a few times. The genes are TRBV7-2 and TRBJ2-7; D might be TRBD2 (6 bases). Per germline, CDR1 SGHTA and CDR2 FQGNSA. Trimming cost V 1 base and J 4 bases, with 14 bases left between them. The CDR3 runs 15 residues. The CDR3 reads CASSLDPGLSYEQYF. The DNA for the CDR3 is TGTGCCAGCAGCTTAGATCCGGGACTTTCTTACGAGCAGTACTTC.

Written as DNA, the CDR3 is TGTGCCAGCAGGCCGGGACAATCGGCCGATCAGCCCCAGCATTTT. This codes for CASRPGQSADQPQHF. The chain uses TRBV12-3 or TRBV12-4 and TRBJ1-5; possible D gene TRBD1, 6 bases. This CDR3 contains 15 residues. V lost 6 bases and J lost 5, with 17 bases in between.

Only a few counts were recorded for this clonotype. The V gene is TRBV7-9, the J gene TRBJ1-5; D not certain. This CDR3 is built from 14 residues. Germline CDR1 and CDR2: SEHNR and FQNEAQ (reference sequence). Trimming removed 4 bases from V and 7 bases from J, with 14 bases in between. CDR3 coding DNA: TGTGCCAGCAGCTCGGGGAGGGATATGCAGCCCCAGCATTTT. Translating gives CASSSGRDMQPQHF.

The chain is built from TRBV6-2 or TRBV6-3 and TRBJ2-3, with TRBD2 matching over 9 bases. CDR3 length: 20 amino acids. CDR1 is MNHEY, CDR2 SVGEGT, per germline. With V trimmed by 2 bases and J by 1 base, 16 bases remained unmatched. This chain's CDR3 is CASSYRTLSVSGRRTDTQYF. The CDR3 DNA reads TGTGCCAGCAGTTACAGGACCCTTTCTGTTAGCGGGAGACGCACAGATACGCAGTATTTT.

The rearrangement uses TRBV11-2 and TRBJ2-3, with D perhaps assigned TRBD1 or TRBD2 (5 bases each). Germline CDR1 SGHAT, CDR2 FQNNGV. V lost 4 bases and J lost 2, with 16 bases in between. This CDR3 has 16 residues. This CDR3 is CASSWDDSLFTDTQYF. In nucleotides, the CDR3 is TGTGCCAGCAGCTGGGACGACAGCTTATTCACAGATACGCAGTATTTT.

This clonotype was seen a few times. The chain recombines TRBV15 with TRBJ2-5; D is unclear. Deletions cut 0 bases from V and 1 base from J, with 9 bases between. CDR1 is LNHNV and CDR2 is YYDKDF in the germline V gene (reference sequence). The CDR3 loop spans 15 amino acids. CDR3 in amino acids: CATSRDWGPQETQYF. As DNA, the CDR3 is TGTGCCACCAGCAGAGATTGGGGTCCCCAAGAGACCCAGTACTTC.

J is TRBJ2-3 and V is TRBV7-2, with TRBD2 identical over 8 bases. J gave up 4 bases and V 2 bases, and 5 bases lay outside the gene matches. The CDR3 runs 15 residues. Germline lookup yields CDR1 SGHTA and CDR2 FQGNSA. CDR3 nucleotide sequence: TGTGCCAGCAGCTTACGGATCGGGAGGGCAGATACGCAGTATTTT. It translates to CASSLRIGRADTQYF.

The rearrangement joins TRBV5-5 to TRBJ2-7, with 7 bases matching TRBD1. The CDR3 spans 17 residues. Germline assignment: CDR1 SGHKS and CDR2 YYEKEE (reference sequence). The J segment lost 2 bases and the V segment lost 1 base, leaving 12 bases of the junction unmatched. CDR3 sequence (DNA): TGTGCCAGCAGCTTGCGGTCTAGTTGGGACAGAACCTACGAGCAGTACTTC. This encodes CASSLRSSWDRTYEQYF.

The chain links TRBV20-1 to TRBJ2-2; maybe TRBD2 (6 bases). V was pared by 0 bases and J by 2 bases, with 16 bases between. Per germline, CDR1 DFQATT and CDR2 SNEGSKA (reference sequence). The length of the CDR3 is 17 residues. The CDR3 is CSARDGGASANTGELFF. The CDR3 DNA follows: TGCAGTGCTAGAGACGGTGGGGCTAGCGCTAACACCGGGGAGCTGTTTTTT.

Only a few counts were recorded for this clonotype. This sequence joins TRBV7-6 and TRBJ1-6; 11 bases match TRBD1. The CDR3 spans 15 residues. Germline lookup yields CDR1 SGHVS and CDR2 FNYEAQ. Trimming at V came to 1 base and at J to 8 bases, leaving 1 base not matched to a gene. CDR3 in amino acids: CASSLGTGGDSPLHF. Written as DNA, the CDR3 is TGTGCCAGCAGCTTAGGGACAGGGGGCGATTCACCCCTCCACTTT.